This TCR beta chain was recovered during a study of shared clonotypes between healthy human individuals. TCRdb's table, derived via immunoSEQ multiplex PCR, lists solely in-frame clones and lacks some. The data hold around 2.3 million clones, with almost 96% observed a single time. Regarding this clone: Its antigen is still unknown.

Study-level findings and limits: Naive CD4 clonotypes were shared across a handful of donors at roughly 4.6%.

The ends were cut back, 4 bases at V and 1 base at J, with 7 bases in the middle. The CDR3 runs 13 residues. Germline values: CDR1 MDHEN, CDR2 SYDVKM. This chain uses TRBV28 with TRBJ1-2, with D hard to call. This TCR was sampled from a man aged 18-30 years in good health. Sequencing was carried out using naive CD4+ T cells sorted from blood. As to subset: CD45RA+ positively selected. The CDR3 sequence: CASSYGINYGYTF. DNA of the CDR3: TGTGCCAGCAGTTACGGAATTAACTATGGCTACACCTTC.